The clone carrying this TCR beta chain has ten or more counts. The data belong to a study of T cell repertoires in cytomegalovirus infection. TCRdb independently ran MiXCR on the reads; one entry per CDR3 protein. The table includes 510,000 or so distinct CDR3 sequences, roughly 29% detected once. The CDR3 is made up of 13 amino acids. Germline V gene data show CDR1 as SGHTA and CDR2 as FQGNSA. With 5 bases removed from V and 3 bases from J, the gap between germline ends came to 9 bases. The V and J genes are TRBV7-2 and TRBJ2-3, with D tentatively TRBD1 (6 bases). Sample: PBMCs. The origin of this receptor is a human donor in good health (CMV status not recorded). Some clones in this sample may be carry-over from other donors' samples. CDR3 nucleotide sequence: TGTGCCAGCAGCCCACAGGGTACAGATACGCAGTATTTT. This encodes CASSPQGTDTQYF.